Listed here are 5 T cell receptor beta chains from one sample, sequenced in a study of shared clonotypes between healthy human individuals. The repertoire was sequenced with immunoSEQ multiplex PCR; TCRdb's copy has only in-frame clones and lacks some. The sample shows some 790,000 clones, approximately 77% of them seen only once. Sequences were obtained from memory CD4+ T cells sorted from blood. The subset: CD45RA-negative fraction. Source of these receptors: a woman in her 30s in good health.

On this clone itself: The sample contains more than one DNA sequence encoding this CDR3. CDR3 sequence reads: CASSRQSYEQYF. The CDR3 nucleotides are TGTGCCAGCAGTCGACAGAGTTACGAGCAGTACTTC. J is TRBJ2-5 and V is TRBV25-1, with a possible D match to TRBD1 (5 bases). The tail of the sequence fits TRBJ2-7 better, so the J call may be wrong. Germline V lookup: CDR1 MGHDK, CDR2 SYGVNS. This CDR3 is built from 12 residues.

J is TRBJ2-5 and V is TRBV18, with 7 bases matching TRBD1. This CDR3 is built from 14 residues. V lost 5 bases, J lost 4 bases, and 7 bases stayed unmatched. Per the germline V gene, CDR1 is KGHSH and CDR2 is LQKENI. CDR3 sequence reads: CASSETGTPETQYF. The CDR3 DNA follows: TGTGCCAGCTCAGAGACAGGGACGCCAGAGACCCAGTACTTC.

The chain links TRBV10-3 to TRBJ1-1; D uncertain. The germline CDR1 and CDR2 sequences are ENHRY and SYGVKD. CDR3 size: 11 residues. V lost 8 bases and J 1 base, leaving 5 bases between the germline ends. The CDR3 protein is CAIAGNTEAFF. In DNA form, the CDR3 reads TGTGCCATCGCGGGGAACACTGAAGCTTTCTTT.

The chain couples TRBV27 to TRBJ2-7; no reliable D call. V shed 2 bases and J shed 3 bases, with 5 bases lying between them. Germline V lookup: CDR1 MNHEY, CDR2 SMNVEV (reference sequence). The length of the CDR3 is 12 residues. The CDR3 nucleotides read TGTGCCAGCAGTTTAATTTACTACGAGCAGTACTTC. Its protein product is CASSLIYYEQYF.

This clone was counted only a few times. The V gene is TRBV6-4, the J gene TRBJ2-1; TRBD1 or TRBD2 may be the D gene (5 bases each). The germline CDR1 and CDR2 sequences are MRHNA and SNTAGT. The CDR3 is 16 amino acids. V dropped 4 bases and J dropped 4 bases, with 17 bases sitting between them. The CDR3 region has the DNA TGTGCCAGCAGTGCGAGGTCTGGGGCGGGTTACAATGAGCAGTTCTTC. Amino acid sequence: CASSARSGAGYNEQFF.